This T cell receptor beta chain is from a study of CD4 T cells in relation to SARS-CoV-2 and coronaviruses. Findings and caveats of the study: In about 65% of donors, memory CD4+ clonotypes crossrecognized SARS-CoV-2 and at least one common cold coronavirus spike.

Some clones are missing from TCRdb's copy, which holds only in-frame ones; the method was immunoSEQ multiplex PCR. Of about 68,000 clones listed, approximately 93% are singletons. J was trimmed by 0 bases and V by 1 base; bases with no gene match: 3. Germline CDR1 SGHRS, CDR2 YFSETQ. This CDR3 contains 15 residues. Of note for this clone: Its antigen is currently unknown.

The unexposed donors gave CD4+ T cells in about 2010-2019, prior to COVID-19. This clonotype originated in a human donor in good health. Sequenced: naive CD4+ T cells from PBMCs. Subset here: naive CD4+ T cells isolated by negative enrichment. V gene TRBV5-1 combines with J gene TRBJ2-7; 8 positions match TRBD1. For the CDR3, the DNA is TGCGCCAGCAGCTTGCAGGGGGCCTACTCCTACGAGCAGTACTTC. Protein product: CASSLQGAYSYEQYF.